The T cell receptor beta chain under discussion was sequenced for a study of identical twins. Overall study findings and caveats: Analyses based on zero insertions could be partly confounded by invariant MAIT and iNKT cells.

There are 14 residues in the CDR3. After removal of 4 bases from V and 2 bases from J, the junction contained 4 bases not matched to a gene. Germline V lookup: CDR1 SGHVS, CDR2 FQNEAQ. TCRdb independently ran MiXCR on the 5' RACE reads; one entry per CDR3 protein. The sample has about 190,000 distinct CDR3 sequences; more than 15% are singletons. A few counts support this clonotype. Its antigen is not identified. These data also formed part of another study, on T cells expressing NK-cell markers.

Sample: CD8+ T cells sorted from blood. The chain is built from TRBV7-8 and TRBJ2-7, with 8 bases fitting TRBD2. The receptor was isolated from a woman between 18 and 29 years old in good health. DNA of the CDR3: TGTGCCAGCAGCTCCTGGACTAGCCCCTACGAGCAGTACTTC. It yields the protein CASSSWTSPYEQYF.